This T cell receptor (beta chain) was profiled in a study of long-term antiretroviral therapy in people with HIV (dated by TCRdb to between 2021 and 2024). Context from the whole study: The earliest samples were collected roughly a decade before the 2015 WHO recommendation for immediate ART, at a time when ART was usually postponed until CD4 counts fell. Of the approximately 30 participants with HIV, ten to eleven were female. No cross-contamination during QIAcube processing turned up in test extractions that ran a monoclonal T-cell line alongside 25 to 35 polyclonal samples. A total of fewer than 250 cryopreserved PBMC samples came from around 30 adults with confirmed HIV infection and were collected serially over a mean of roughly 6 years (range 1-12). A retrospective serial study tested whether ART initiation and durable HIV suppression were associated with changes in peripheral blood TRB repertoire composition and diversity. The paper's findings and limits, for the study overall: Because pre-ART samples had limited cell numbers, profiling was done on unsorted PBMC rather than on sorted CD4+ and CD8+ T cells. Expanded TRB clones identified before ART initiation dominated the repertoire at all time points, although this dominance fluctuated and declined in many PLHIV after ART. HIV repertoires had narrower CDR3 length ranges than controls, and the network structure suggested an antigen-experienced repertoire that shifted only slightly toward naive after ART. Since PBMC availability was limited, sequencing covered only the TCR beta chain, with no alpha chain pairing. The samples span the years 2004 to 2017, and the ART regimens used at that time may not be as effective as current regimens. Inferences about post-ART repertoire changes are limited because no data were available on ART adherence, viral resistance or therapy changes. A significant increase in TRB diversity was found to be associated with ART initiation, although TRB diversity was observed to remain significantly below that of transplant donor controls even after long-term ART.

Participants were included only if at least one PBMC sample before ART initiation and at least two post-ART samples were available. All participants with HIV were treated in the United States of America. Before DNA extraction, cryopreserved samples containing roughly 0.9-11 million PBMC were thawed and washed. At the time of the earliest PBMC sample, participants with HIV were aged between about 23 and 55 years. PBMC samples were contributed by each participant from 1-4 timepoints before ART initiation and 2-8 timepoints after ART initiation, with a median of 7 samples. For every participant, serial HIV viral load, CD4+ T-cell count, ART history and demographic data were obtained. A Qiagen kit on a QIAcube was used to extract genomic DNA from unsorted PBMC, with samples processed in batches of 12. The CDR3 goes from the cysteine to the phenylalanine over 13 residues. Kept here is only the CDR3 DNA, which spans 39 bases and is read in frame from base 1. CDR1 and CDR2 are drawn from the germline V gene: SQVTM, ANQGSEA. V gives up 4 bases and J gives up 1 base, and the segment between their germline ends measures 9 bases.

The immunoSEQ hsTCRB v3.0 assay was used at survey level resolution to sequence the TRB variable region. TRB sequencing targeted a depth of 40,000-50,000 T-cell genomes per sample. TRB libraries were pooled and sequenced on an Illumina MiSeq using a v3 150-cycle kit. The paper's data handling went like this. Repertoire analysis ran in R within a reproducible Nextflow workflow covering QC, data transformation and analysis. LymphoSeq2, an R package for AIRR-Seq data exploration, was used to implement custom analyses. Several samples that produced fewer than 5000 total TRB sequences were removed, so 188 HIV repertoires were analyzed. Of the 188 retained HIV repertoires, almost 60 were collected before and 129 after ART initiation. Repertoires were downsampled to 5000 TRB nucleotide sequences, with summary statistics averaged over 100 downsampling iterations. TRB sequences were retained for analysis only if CDR3 regions of at least seven amino acids were present. A Shannon entropy-derived clonality score and the Gini coefficient were used to measure diversity. In repertoire networks, the top 5000 CDR3 amino acid sequences were linked whenever an edit distance of one separated two sequences. For TRB CDR3 amino acid sequences, GLIPH2 was used to predict antigen specificity groups and MHC restriction. Known CMV, EBV, HIV or tissue antigen associations were flagged by matching CDR3 amino acid sequences against VDJdb and McPAS-TCR. Pre-ART, post-ART and control groups were compared with Wilcoxon signed-rank tests and Holm-Bonferroni correction. TCRdb retrieved this table from immuneACCESS and kept in-frame rearrangements only. Not all clones are present; in checked studies, unresolved V genes account for under half, and no reason is known for the remainder. V and J calls and clone size follow that table, whereas D and trimming were derived from the DNA. In all, the sample holds about 34,000 clones, and 70% to 90% of those were seen once. About 4.6% of the sample lies in the top ten.

With regard to this clone: Its antigen specificity is not known. No much larger clone is present one base from it, and per-base qualities are unavailable.

The V gene is TRBV29-1 and the J gene is TRBJ2-3, with TRBD2 as a weak D call on 5 bases. The TCR originated in a woman in her 30s with HIV. Sequencing was performed on unsorted PBMCs, taken just under 2.9 years before starting antiretroviral therapy. CDR3 reads: CSVVVGGTDTQYF. The DNA reads as follows: TGCAGCGTTGTCGTGGGAGGCACAGATACGCAGTATTTT.